This is a list of T cell receptor beta chains from one sample in a study of monozygotic twins with inflammatory bowel disease. After re-calling the 5' RACE reads, TCRdb lists one entry per CDR3 protein, DNA absent. This table holds approximately 420,000 distinct CDR3 sequences. Source material: blood. These receptors originate from a human donor with ulcerative colitis or Crohn's disease, or a healthy co-twin of an affected twin (not recorded which). CDR3s include the opening cysteine and the closing phenylalanine or tryptophan.

cdr3_aa j_call v_call
CASSQDGEQFF TRBJ2-1 TRBV4-1
CAWSVPAGRTDTQYF TRBJ2-3 TRBV30
CASSQDLSGNGYTF TRBJ1-2 TRBV14
CASSPGGLGAHEQYF TRBJ2-7 TRBV5-1
CASSPDRGPNTEAFF TRBJ1-1 TRBV27
CASSWDSLNTEAFF TRBJ1-1 TRBV5-4
CASSQDRGRKHGYTF TRBJ1-2 TRBV3-1
CASSRGQGGYYEQYF TRBJ2-7 TRBV5-4
CASSLGISSGSSYNEQFF TRBJ2-1 TRBV7-8
CASSLGRDGPNYGYTF TRBJ1-2 TRBV5-1
CASSPPAGELFF TRBJ2-2 TRBV7-9
CASSLLTSGGQETQYF TRBJ2-5 TRBV5-1
CASSSPEGQGSGNTIYF TRBJ1-3 TRBV7-9
CASRVNTEAFF TRBJ1-1 TRBV28
CASSPDRGRNQPQHF TRBJ1-5 TRBV18
CASSDSWQDSPLHF TRBJ1-6 TRBV6-1
CASSLARDFIYEQYF TRBJ2-7 TRBV7-2
CASSLVPSGSVGSNEQFF TRBJ2-1 TRBV11-2
CSPKAGPGGETQYF TRBJ2-5 TRBV20-1
CASSPYQGGGYNEQFF TRBJ2-1 TRBV7-2
CASSLAGGTGMFNYGYTF TRBJ1-2 TRBV11-1
CASSLDPGANVLTF TRBJ2-6 TRBV5-1